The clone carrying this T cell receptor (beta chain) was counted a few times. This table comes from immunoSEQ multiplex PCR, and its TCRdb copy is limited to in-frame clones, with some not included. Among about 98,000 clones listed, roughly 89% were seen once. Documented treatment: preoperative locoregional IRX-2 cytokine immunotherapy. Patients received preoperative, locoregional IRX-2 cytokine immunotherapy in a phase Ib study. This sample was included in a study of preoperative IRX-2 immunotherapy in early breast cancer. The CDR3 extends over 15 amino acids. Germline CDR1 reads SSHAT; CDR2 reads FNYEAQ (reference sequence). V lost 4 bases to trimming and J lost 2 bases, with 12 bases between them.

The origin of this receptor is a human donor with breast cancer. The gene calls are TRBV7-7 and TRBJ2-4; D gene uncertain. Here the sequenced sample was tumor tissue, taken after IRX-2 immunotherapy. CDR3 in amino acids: CASSSGRPSKNIQYF. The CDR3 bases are TGTGCCAGCAGCTCCGGTCGCCCGTCCAAAAACATTCAGTACTTC.